This T cell receptor beta chain was identified in a study of blood T cell repertoires in COVID-19. The V and J ends lost 0 bases and 3 bases respectively, with 9 bases between them. The CDR3 runs to 15 residues. Germline V CDR1 and CDR2: MGHRA, YSYEKL. Original methodology: For nucleated cells, counts were estimated from reference gene primer amplification. The method was immunoSEQ multiplex PCR; TCRdb's version includes in-frame clones alone and lacks a portion of them. Clone size and the V and J calls come from that table; the DNA yielded D and trimming. The data show about 110,000 clones, with more than 80% seen just once and over 4% held by the top ten.

This chain uses TRBV4-1 with TRBJ1-5; D ambiguous. The TCR originated in a woman in her forties or fifties with acute or convalescent COVID-19. Sequencing input: peripheral blood. This CDR3 reads CASSQDPTLNQPQHF. CDR3 DNA sequence: TGCGCCAGCAGCCAAGACCCGACTCTCAATCAGCCCCAGCATTTT.